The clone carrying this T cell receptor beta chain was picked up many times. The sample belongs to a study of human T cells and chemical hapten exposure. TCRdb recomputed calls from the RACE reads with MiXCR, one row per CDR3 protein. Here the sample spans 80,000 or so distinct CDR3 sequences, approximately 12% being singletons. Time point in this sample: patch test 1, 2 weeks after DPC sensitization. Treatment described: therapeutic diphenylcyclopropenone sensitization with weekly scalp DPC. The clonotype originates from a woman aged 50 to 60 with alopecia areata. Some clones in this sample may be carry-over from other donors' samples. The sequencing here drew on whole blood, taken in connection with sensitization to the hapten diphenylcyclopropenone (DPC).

The CDR3 loop reads CSAEGQIYGYTF. The DNA of the CDR3 is TGCAGTGCAGAGGGACAGATCTATGGCTACACCTTC. The V call is TRBV20-1, the J call TRBJ1-2; 7 bases are shared with TRBD1. Looked up from germline, CDR1 is DFQATT and CDR2 is SNEGSKA (reference sequence). The CDR3 has 12 amino acids. The V and J ends lost 6 bases and 4 bases, in that order; junction bases with no gene match: 5.